Presented here are 10 T cell receptor beta chains from one specimen sequenced in a study of blood T cell repertoires in COVID-19 (dated by TCRdb to about 2020). Preparation of the library involved the immunoSEQ multiplex PCR assay. As stored in TCRdb, this immuneACCESS dataset retains in-frame rearrangements with V and J assigned. A fraction of the clones does not appear; measured against another copy, unresolved V genes explain less than half of the discrepancy, and the remainder lacks a known reason. The sample table lists some 270,000 clones, around nine tenths of them with a count of one. The top ten clonotypes cover approximately 0.84% of the sample. Specimen: peripheral blood. Receptors were obtained from a man younger than 45 with acute or convalescent COVID-19.

The rearrangement joins TRBV2 to TRBJ2-3; D remains unclear. The V gene's germline CDR1 is SNHLY and CDR2 FYNNEI. The CDR3 is 15 amino acids. The ends were cut back, 3 bases at V and 5 bases at J, with 15 bases in the middle. As DNA, the CDR3 is TGTGCCAGCAGTGAGGGCAGCCTAATGGTAGATACGCAGTATTTT. Protein sequence: CASSEGSLMVDTQYF.

Written as DNA, the CDR3 is TGTGCCAGCAGCGCAGGCGGGGTGGACACTGAAGCTTTCTTT. It specifies CASSAGGVDTEAFF. The V gene is TRBV7-8, the J gene TRBJ1-1; unclear D gene. The ends were cut back, 5 bases at V and 3 bases at J, with 13 bases in the middle. The CDR3 is made up of 14 amino acids. Germline CDR1 reads SGHVS; CDR2 reads FQNEAQ.

The rearrangement uses TRBV2 and TRBJ1-2; D remains ambiguous. In germline, CDR1 is SNHLY, CDR2 FYNNEI. The CDR3 loop spans 15 amino acids. Trimming removed 4 bases from V and 0 bases from J, with 12 bases in between. DNA of the CDR3: TGTGCCAGCAGTGCCGGAGCGAGGACTAACTATGGCTACACCTTC. This sequence encodes CASSAGARTNYGYTF.

The chain employs TRBV2 and TRBJ1-5; 10 bases fit TRBD1. Germline CDR1 is SNHLY and CDR2 is FYNNEI. Trimming removed 6 bases from V and 6 bases from J; junction bases left unmatched: 8. The CDR3 loop spans 15 amino acids. The CDR3 is CASRRGTGEGQPQHF. Written as DNA, the CDR3 is TGTGCCAGCAGGAGGGGGACAGGGGAGGGTCAGCCCCAGCATTTT. The full variable domain, completed using reference TRBV2 and TRBJ1-5, is EPEVTQTPSHQVTQMGQEVILRCVPISNHLYFYWYRQILGQKVEFLVSFYNNEISEKSEIFDDQFSVERPDGSNFTLKIRSTKLEDSAMYFCASRRGTGEGQPQHFGDGTRLSIL.

This chain links TRBV11-2 with TRBJ2-3; the match to TRBD2 covers 9 bases. V lost 6 bases and J lost 1; bases outside the gene matches: 5. The CDR3 spans 15 residues. Germline V gene data show CDR1 as SGHAT and CDR2 as FQNNGV. The CDR3 spells CASSRSGGRTDTQYF. The CDR3 bases are TGTGCCAGCAGTCGTAGCGGGGGCCGCACAGATACGCAGTATTTT. Full variable domain (outside the CDR3, taken from reference TRBV11-2 and TRBJ2-3): EAGVAQSPRYKIIEKRQSVAFWCNPISGHATLYWYQQILGQGPKLLIQFQNNGVVDDSQLPKDRFSAERLKGVDSTLKIQPAKLEDSAVYLCASSRSGGRTDTQYFGPGTRLTVL.

This clone was seen a single time. The chain is built from TRBV28 and TRBJ1-6; no reliable D call. This CDR3 is built from 15 residues. CDR1 is MDHEN and CDR2 is SYDVKM in the germline V gene. Trimming removed 3 bases at V and 4 bases at J, with 10 bases between. This chain's CDR3 is CASSFFGGYNSPLHF. CDR3 in DNA: TGTGCCAGCAGTTTTTTTGGCGGATATAATTCACCCCTCCACTTT.

This clone was recorded a few times. J is TRBJ1-1 and V is TRBV9; a weak D match, TRBD1 (6 bases). Germline CDR1 reads SGDLS; CDR2 reads YYNGEE. The CDR3 consists of 16 residues. Between the trimmed V and J ends, which lost 3 bases and 1 base, there was a span of 16 bases. The CDR3 reads CASSARVGATNTEAFF. The CDR3 DNA reads TGTGCCAGCAGCGCTCGGGTGGGGGCGACGAACACTGAAGCTTTCTTT.

This clone was counted once. The chain combines TRBV28 with TRBJ1-6, with D possibly matching TRBD1 (6 bases). Looked up from germline, CDR1 is MDHEN and CDR2 is SYDVKM. Trimming removed 8 bases at V and 5 bases at J, with 10 bases between. The CDR3 is made up of 13 amino acids. The CDR3 DNA reads as TGTGCCAGCGTCAGGGACAATAATTCACCCCTCCACTTT. Residues: CASVRDNNSPLHF.

CDR3 sequence (DNA): TGTGCCACCAGTGCTACTCCCCGTAATCAGCCCCAGCATTTT. Amino acids: CATSATPRNQPQHF. The chain combines TRBV24-1 with TRBJ1-5; D gene uncertain. The CDR3 loop spans 14 amino acids. Trimming cost V 5 bases and J 4 bases, with 11 bases left between them. CDR1 and CDR2 (germline): KGHDR, SFDVKD.

The chain uses TRBV7-2 and TRBJ2-2, with a possible D match to TRBD2 (6 bases). The germline CDR1 and CDR2 sequences are SGHTA and FQGNSA. The CDR3 covers 16 residues. Trimming removed 4 bases at V and 5 bases at J, with 17 bases between. The CDR3 DNA sequence: TGTGCCAGCAGCTCGTCCGGGACTCTTCTAACCGGGGAGCTGTTTTTT. It codes for CASSSSGTLLTGELFF.